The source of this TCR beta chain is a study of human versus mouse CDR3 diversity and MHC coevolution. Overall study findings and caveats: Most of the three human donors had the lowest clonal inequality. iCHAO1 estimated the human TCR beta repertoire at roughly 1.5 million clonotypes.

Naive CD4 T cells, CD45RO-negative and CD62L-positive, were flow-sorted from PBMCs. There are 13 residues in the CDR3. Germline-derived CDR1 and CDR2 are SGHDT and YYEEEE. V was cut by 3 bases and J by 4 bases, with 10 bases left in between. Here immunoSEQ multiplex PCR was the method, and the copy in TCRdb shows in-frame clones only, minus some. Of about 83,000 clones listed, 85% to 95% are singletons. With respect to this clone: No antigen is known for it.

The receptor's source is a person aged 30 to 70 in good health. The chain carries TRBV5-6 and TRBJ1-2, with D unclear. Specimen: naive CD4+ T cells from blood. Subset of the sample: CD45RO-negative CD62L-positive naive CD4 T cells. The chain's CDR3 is CASSSQSFYGYTF. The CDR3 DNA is TGTGCCAGCAGCTCCCAGTCATTCTATGGCTACACCTTC.